These 8 T cell receptor beta chains were sequenced from one sample in a study of blood T cells in healthy people across ages (dated by TCRdb to 2015 to 2017). The library was produced with 5' RACE. A second PCR of roughly 7 to 11 cycles was performed with a sample-barcoded 5' primer and a J-beta primer mix. TCRdb handled the public reads itself, with Q25 trimming in fastp and clone calling in MiXCR, and kept productive beta chains. Rows are unified per CDR3 protein, each entry keeping the most common DNA and genes. This sample gives approximately 1,700,000 distinct CDR3 sequences in total; 30% to 40% of them show up just once. The ten biggest clones cover under 25% of the sample. The source material was blood. The receptors were sampled from a human donor in good health.

The chain has TRBV7-8 and TRBJ1-5, with D perhaps TRBD1 (5 bases). The CDR3 loop spans 15 amino acids. V was trimmed by 4 bases and J by 10 bases, leaving 20 bases between them. CDR1 is SGHVS and CDR2 is FQNEAQ in the germline V gene. The CDR3: CASSSTLTVLLPQHF. The DNA of the CDR3 is TGTGCCAGCAGCTCCACGTTGACAGTTTTACTCCCCCAGCATTTT.

The chain recombines TRBV7-9 with TRBJ2-3; D is undetermined. This CDR3 spans 12 amino acids. Trimming cost V 2 bases and J 12 bases, with 12 bases left between them. From germline, CDR1 is SEHNR and CDR2 FQNEAQ (reference sequence). CDR3 sequence reads: CASSLIGQRQYF. CDR3 in DNA: TGTGCCAGCAGCTTAATCGGGCAGCGACAGTATTTT.

The V call is TRBV20-1, the J call TRBJ1-1; D is unresolved. The CDR3 length is 14 residues. Per germline, CDR1 DFQATT and CDR2 SNEGSKA (reference sequence). V lost 2 bases to trimming and J lost 4 bases, with 14 bases between them. CDR3 nucleotides: TGCAGTGCTAGAAGTATCCTGGGTGGCACTGAAGCTTTCTTT. This translates into CSARSILGGTEAFF.

The rearrangement joins TRBV20-1 to TRBJ1-2; D is perhaps TRBD1 (6 bases). Germline V CDR1 and CDR2: DFQATT, SNEGSKA (reference sequence). V dropped 4 bases and J dropped 4 bases, with 16 bases sitting between them. This CDR3 is 14 amino acids long. This CDR3 is CSAIDLAGAYGYTF. In DNA form, the CDR3 reads TGCAGTGCTATCGATTTGGCGGGGGCCTATGGCTACACCTTC.

The chain couples TRBV28 to TRBJ1-2; a weak D match, TRBD1 (5 bases). CDR3 length equals 15 residues. V lost 10 bases, J lost 5 bases, and 23 bases lay in between. Germline CDR1 and CDR2: MDHEN and SYDVKM. The CDR3 loop is CATQAAGGWGYGYTF. In DNA form, the CDR3 reads TGTGCCACACAAGCTGCGGGGGGATGGGGATATGGCTACACCTTC.

This clonotype was seen only a few times. The chain combines TRBV20-1 with TRBJ1-1; D gene uncertain. V gave up 6 bases and J gave up 1 base, with 6 bases separating them. Germline V gives CDR1 DFQATT, CDR2 SNEGSKA (reference sequence). The CDR3 contains 11 residues. The CDR3 loop is CSASTNTEAFF. Written as DNA, the CDR3 is TGCAGTGCAAGCACGAACACTGAAGCTTTCTTT.

The sample holds a few counts of this clonotype. The rearrangement links TRBV5-1 to TRBJ1-1; no clear D. The V end was cut by 5 bases, the J end by 4 bases, with 21 bases between. The CDR3 sequence is 16 residues long. Germline lookup yields CDR1 SGHRS and CDR2 YFSETQ. DNA of the CDR3: TGCGCCAGCAGGAGAGACTCTGGAGGGTCCCCCACTGAAGCTTTCTTT. Translated, it gives CASRRDSGGSPTEAFF.

This chain uses TRBV28 with TRBJ2-4; the D call may be TRBD1 or TRBD2 (6 bases each). Trimming pared 5 bases from V and 13 bases from J, leaving 21 bases between. This CDR3 comprises 14 residues. From germline, CDR1 is MDHEN and CDR2 SYDVKM. The CDR3 sequence is CASSTGGGGLEQYF. CDR3 DNA: TGTGCCAGCAGTACCGGTGGAGGGGGGCTAGAGCAGTACTTC.